This is a list of T cell receptor beta chains from one sample in a study of T cells in Graves' hyperthyroidism and ophthalmopathy. One entry per CDR3 protein results from TCRdb running MiXCR on the multiplex PCR reads. The table lists some 700,000 distinct CDR3 sequences, roughly 17% of them singletons. Sequencing was done on a sample of blood. The receptors were gathered from a man aged 50 or older with Graves' hyperthyroidism. CDR3s include the opening cysteine and the closing phenylalanine or tryptophan. D genes are given only for firm matches. Some rows mark clone size as missing; the rest say once, few, many or name a class of expanded clone.

NA	TRBV4-1	many	TRBJ2-7	CATSRDGYYEQYF	TGCGCCACCTCCCGGGACGGATACTACGAGCAGTACTTC
TRBD1	TRBV9	few	TRBJ2-3	CASSVRDRDSDTQYF	TGTGCCAGCAGCGTCCGGGACAGGGATTCAGATACGCAGTATTTT
TRBD1	TRBV7-2	many	TRBJ2-5	CASSLALSGTGRETQYF	TGTGCCAGCAGCTTAGCGCTATCAGGGACAGGGAGAGAGACCCAGTACTTC
TRBD1	TRBV29-1	many	TRBJ1-1	CSADGTGGGNTEAFF	TGCAGCGCCGACGGGACAGGGGGCGGGAACACTGAAGCTTTCTTT
TRBD2	TRBV9	many	TRBJ2-1	CASSVSSGGFYNEQFF	TGTGCCAGCAGCGTAAGTAGCGGGGGCTTTTACAATGAGCAGTTCTTC
TRBD2	TRBV7-9	many	TRBJ2-1	CASSALLTSGVTGATNEQFF	TGTGCCAGCAGCGCACTTTTGACTAGCGGGGTGACTGGGGCTACCAATGAGCAGTTCTTC
NA	TRBV4-1	few	TRBJ2-3	CASSQAETDTQYF	TGCGCCAGCAGCCAAGCTGAAACAGATACGCAGTATTTT
NA	TRBV3-1	NA	TRBJ2-1	CASSLKPVPEQFF	TGTGCCAGCAGCCTCAAGCCAGTCCCTGAGCAGTTCTTC
NA	TRBV3-1	NA	TRBJ2-7	CAISQVGESYEQYF	TGTGCCATCAGCCAAGTAGGGGAATCCTACGAGCAGTACTTC
NA	TRBV9	many	TRBJ2-1	CASSVVVGSYNEQFF	TGTGCCAGCAGCGTAGTGGTGGGATCCTACAATGAGCAGTTCTTC
TRBD1	TRBV20-1	many	TRBJ2-1	CSANDRGRNNEQFF	TGCAGTGCAAACGACAGGGGGCGAAACAATGAGCAGTTCTTC
NA	TRBV12-3/TRBV12-4	many	TRBJ2-7	CASSLAWAYEQYF	TGTGCCAGCAGTTTAGCGTGGGCCTACGAGCAGTACTTC
NA	TRBV2	NA	TRBJ2-1	CASKEWDNEQFF	TGTGCCAGCAAGGAGTGGGACAATGAGCAGTTCTTC
NA	TRBV28	many	TRBJ2-5	CASSLVALETQYF	TGTGCCAGCAGTTTAGTGGCTCTCGAGACCCAGTACTTC
NA	TRBV30	NA	TRBJ1-1	CAWSPWTANTEAFF	TGTGCCTGGAGTCCCTGGACTGCGAACACTGAAGCTTTCTTT